The clone carrying this T cell receptor (beta chain) was picked up a small number of times. This sample stems from a study of cytomegalovirus exposure and HLA in healthy donors. The V and J ends lost 3 bases and 3 bases, in that order; junction bases with no gene match: 2. The CDR3 covers 14 residues. The germline V gene has CDR1 SGHRS and CDR2 YFSETQ. Amplification used 60 Vbeta primers and 13 Jbeta primers. The table came from immunoSEQ multiplex PCR; TCRdb's copy has only in-frame clones and leaves some out. This table holds around 130,000 clones, over 70% found once. The material sequenced was PBMCs. V gene TRBV5-1 combines with J gene TRBJ1-3; 8 nucleotides agree with TRBD1. The receptor comes from a woman aged 55-69 years in good health and CMV-seropositive. The CDR3 nucleotides read TGCGCCAGCAGCTCAGGGACAGGTGGAAACACCATATATTTT. This translates into CASSSGTGGNTIYF.